This is a list of T cell receptor beta chains from one sample in a study of OX40 agonist ivuxolimab in advanced cancers. Profiled with immunoSEQ multiplex PCR; TCRdb holds only in-frame clones, not every one. This sample yields tens of thousands of clones, of which about three quarters are seen a single time; approximately 20% belongs to the top ten. The sample consisted of CD4+ or CD8+ T cells sorted from blood, taken in a trial of the OX40 agonist ivuxolimab. These receptors were obtained from an adult with an advanced solid tumor such as melanoma, head and neck, liver or kidney cancer. CDR3s include the opening cysteine and the closing phenylalanine or tryptophan. D genes are given only for firm matches. Clone size, where shown, is once, few, many, or a class for clones that have expanded.

d_call clone_size j_call v_call cdr3_nt cdr3_aa
TRBD2 once TRBJ2-1 TRBV20-1 TGCAGTGCTAATCGGGGGGGATGGCAGTTCTTC CSANRGGWQFF
. . TRBJ1-5 TRBV30 TGTGCCTGGAGCGCGACCGGGAGACTACGCAATCAGCCCCAGCATTTT CAWSATGRLRNQPQHF
TRBD1 . TRBJ1-2 TRBV30 TGTGCCTGGAGTGTAGGGACAGCCTCTAACTATGGCTACACCTTC CAWSVGTASNYGYTF
. . TRBJ1-1 TRBV6-5 TGTGCCAGCCGTGAAGATATGAACACTGAAGCTTTCTTT CASREDMNTEAFF
. once TRBJ2-2 TRBV21-1 TGTGCCAGCAGCAAAGGGGGCGGGACAGGGGTCACCGGGGAGCTGTTTTTT CASSKGGGTGVTGELFF
. . TRBJ1-1 TRBV30 TGTGCCTGGAGGCGAGGGGTACAGAACACTGAAGCTTTCTTT CAWRRGVQNTEAFF
. . TRBJ1-5 TRBV5-6 TGTGCCAGCAGCTTATACAGCAACGAGCTTCAGCCCCAGCATTTT CASSLYSNELQPQHF
TRBD2 . TRBJ2-3 TRBV6-1 TGTGCCAGCAGCTTGGGACTAGGCACAGATACGCAGTATTTT CASSLGLGTDTQYF
. once TRBJ2-5 TRBV30 TGTGCCTGTAGACTCGGTGAGACCCAGTACTTC CACRLGETQYF
. . TRBJ1-6 TRBV6-4 TGTGCCAGCAGTGACTCGGGGAGTTCACCCCTCCACTTT CASSDSGSSPLHF
. once TRBJ2-1 TRBV30 TGTGCCTGGGGCCTTCAGGGGCCTGAGCAGTTCTTC CAWGLQGPEQFF
. . TRBJ1-5 TRBV5-5 TGTGCCAGCAGCTGGGCGGATAGCAATCAGCCCCAGCATTTT CASSWADSNQPQHF
. . TRBJ1-2 TRBV9 TGTGCCAGCAGGGGCCTACAAAGCTACACCTTC CASRGLQSYTF
TRBD2 . TRBJ2-3 TRBV5-1 TGCGCCAGCCGAGGACTAGCGGGGCCCACAGATACGCAGTATTTT CASRGLAGPTDTQYF
. . TRBJ2-7 TRBV5-1 TGCGCCAGCAGCTTGGGATCCAGGGACGAGCAGTACTTC CASSLGSRDEQYF
. few TRBJ1-3 TRBV4-1 TGCGCCAGCAGCCAAGGGACAGCCTCTGGAAACACCATATATTTT CASSQGTASGNTIYF
. . TRBJ2-3 TRBV5-4 TGTGCCAGCAGCTTGGATAGGGTAGATACGCAGTATTTT CASSLDRVDTQYF
. . TRBJ2-7 TRBV6-5 TGTGCCAGCAGTTCGTCCCAAGGGAAGCAGTACTTC CASSSSQGKQYF